One sample yielded the 32 T cell receptor beta chains listed below, sequenced in a study of T cells in localized non-small cell lung cancer. Produced via immunoSEQ multiplex PCR; TCRdb's table is partial and in-frame only. The sample includes approximately 76,000 clones, approximately 80% of them seen just once. The specimen comprised peripheral blood, sampled before any cancer treatment. Every receptor here comes from a female donor of 60 years or more with stage I lung adenocarcinoma.

This clone came up once. This chain links TRBV6-1 with TRBJ2-7; TRBD1 matches 8 bases. J was trimmed by 4 bases and V by 6 bases; bases with no gene match: 5. CDR3 length: 13 amino acids. The germline V gene has CDR1 MNHNS and CDR2 SASEGT. The CDR3 loop is CASRRTGLYEQYF. The DNA for the CDR3 is TGTGCCAGCAGACGGACAGGGTTATACGAGCAGTACTTC.

The genes are TRBV5-1 and TRBJ1-2, with a weak D call TRBD1 (5 bases). The V end was cut by 0 bases, the J end by 6 bases, with 12 bases between. CDR1 SGHRS and CDR2 YFSETQ come from the germline V gene. This CDR3 has 14 amino acids. The CDR3 loop reads CASSLALGEDGYTF. In DNA form, the CDR3 reads TGCGCCAGCAGCTTGGCCCTAGGGGAGGATGGCTACACCTTC.

This clone has a single count. The chain couples TRBV5-4 to TRBJ2-1, with 9 positions matching TRBD2. CDR1 is SGHNT, CDR2 YYREEE, per germline (reference sequence). The CDR3 consists of 16 residues. After removal of 4 bases from V and 8 bases from J, the junction contained 13 bases not matched to a gene. In DNA, the CDR3 is TGTGCCAGCAGCAAGGGGTGGGCTAGCGGGAATTATGAGCAGTTCTTC. The encoded protein is CASSKGWASGNYEQFF.

The CDR3 sequence: CASSVERDNEQFF. In DNA, the CDR3 is TGTGCCAGCAGTGTTGAGCGGGACAATGAGCAGTTCTTC. The J gene is TRBJ2-1, the V gene TRBV2; D is possibly TRBD2 (6 bases). CDR3 length: 13 residues. The germline V gene encodes CDR1 SNHLY and CDR2 FYNNEI. V lost 4 bases to trimming and J lost 5 bases, with 9 bases between them.

The sample holds a few counts of this clone. The chain joins TRBV27 to TRBJ1-1; D is undetermined. Germline CDR1 MNHEY, CDR2 SMNVEV (reference sequence). The V gene lost 3 bases and the J gene lost 0 bases, with 11 bases spanning the gap. The CDR3 consists of 15 residues. CDR3 in amino acids: CASSFNRQLNTEAFF. The CDR3, as DNA: TGTGCCAGCAGTTTCAATCGGCAGCTGAACACTGAAGCTTTCTTT.

In this sample, this clone turned up once. This sequence joins TRBV7-2 and TRBJ1-1; the D is unclear. The length of the CDR3 is 13 residues. Germline V lookup: CDR1 SGHTA, CDR2 FQGNSA. V lost 3 bases and J 1 base, leaving 6 bases between the germline ends. The chain's CDR3 is CASSFSGNTEAFF. DNA of the CDR3: TGTGCCAGCAGCTTTAGTGGGAACACTGAAGCTTTCTTT.

The rearrangement links TRBV27 to TRBJ2-1; D ambiguous. The CDR3 is 14 residues long. CDR1 and CDR2 (germline): MNHEY, SMNVEV (reference sequence). Trimming took off 10 bases at V and 4 bases at J, with 17 bases between the two ends. Here the CDR3 reads CATRTGPKYNEQFF. In DNA, the CDR3 is TGTGCCACTAGGACCGGACCAAAATACAATGAGCAGTTCTTC.

V gene TRBV9 combines with J gene TRBJ1-3; TRBD1 is a possible D gene (6 bases). Germline CDR1 is SGDLS and CDR2 is YYNGEE. Trimming pared 0 bases from V and 6 bases from J, leaving 7 bases between. CDR3 length: 13 amino acids. The CDR3 here is CASSVGTVNTIYF. The CDR3 DNA follows: TGTGCCAGCAGCGTAGGGACAGTAAACACCATATATTTT.

The chain employs TRBV6-1 and TRBJ1-1; D may be TRBD1 (6 bases). Trimming cost V 6 bases and J 3 bases, with 14 bases left between them. Per the germline V gene, CDR1 is MNHNS and CDR2 is SASEGT. The CDR3 spans 14 residues. Here the CDR3 reads CASRKRQVDTEAFF. Here the CDR3 DNA reads TGTGCCAGCAGGAAAAGACAGGTGGACACTGAAGCTTTCTTT.

This clone occurred once. The J gene is TRBJ2-7, the V gene TRBV6-1; the D call may be TRBD1 or TRBD2 (5 bases each). CDR3 length: 13 residues. Germline V gene sequence: CDR1 MNHNS, CDR2 SASEGT. V shed 4 bases and J shed 2 bases, with 9 bases lying between them. CDR3 coding DNA: TGTGCCAGCAGTGGGGACGGACCCTACGAGCAGTACTTC. Protein: CASSGDGPYEQYF.

This rearrangement joins TRBV19 to TRBJ2-2; tentatively, D is TRBD1 or TRBD2 (6 bases each). Germline values: CDR1 LNHDA, CDR2 SQIVND (reference sequence). Trimming cost V 7 bases and J 0 bases, with 9 bases left between them. The CDR3 runs to 14 residues. The CDR3 bases are TGTGCCAGTATCCGGGGGCCGAACACCGGGGAGCTGTTTTTT. Its translation: CASIRGPNTGELFF.

The chain couples TRBV7-3 to TRBJ2-1, with 8 bases identical to TRBD1. With 3 bases clipped from V and 10 bases from J, the junction kept 11 bases outside the gene matches. This CDR3 has 15 amino acids. Germline V gene lookup returns CDR1 SGHTA and CDR2 FQGTGA. The CDR3 region has the DNA TGTGCCAGCAGCTTCGGACAGGGTGCGCCTAGGGAGCAGTTCTTC. Translation: CASSFGQGAPREQFF.

The chain has TRBV7-6 and TRBJ1-1; tentative D call: TRBD1 (5 bases). CDR1 is SGHVS, CDR2 FNYEAQ, per germline. The CDR3 runs 16 residues. Between the trimmed V and J ends, which lost 0 bases and 4 bases, there was a span of 15 bases. The CDR3 protein is CASSLATGGRGTEAFF. The CDR3 DNA follows: TGTGCCAGCAGCTTAGCAACGGGGGGAAGGGGCACTGAAGCTTTCTTT.

The rearrangement joins TRBV4-3 to TRBJ1-1; TRBD1 matches 8 bases. The CDR3 has 14 amino acids. Germline CDR1 LGHNA, CDR2 YSLEER. The V segment lost 1 base and the J segment 8 bases; nucleotides outside the gene matches: 6. The CDR3 DNA follows: TGCGCCAGCAGCCAAGGGACAGGGAACCCCGAAGCTTTCTTT. Translation: CASSQGTGNPEAFF.

V is TRBV12-5 and J is TRBJ2-4; D is unclear. This CDR3 has 15 residues. Germline V gene sequence: CDR1 LGHNT, CDR2 FRNRAP. V shed 8 bases and J shed 0 bases, with 14 bases lying between them. The chain's CDR3 is CASSRLDKAKNIQYF. CDR3 DNA: TGTGCTAGTTCCCGTCTCGACAAAGCCAAAAACATTCAGTACTTC.

V gene TRBV19 combines with J gene TRBJ1-6; D is undetermined. This CDR3 contains 14 residues. Germline V gene data show CDR1 as LNHDA and CDR2 as SQIVND (reference sequence). V lost 7 bases and J 0 bases, leaving 7 bases between the germline ends. Written as DNA, the CDR3 is TGTGCCAGTACTGAGAGCTCCTATAATTCACCCCTCCACTTT. The encoded protein is CASTESSYNSPLHF.

This rearrangement joins TRBV28 to TRBJ2-1, with D unresolved. V was trimmed by 5 bases and J by 1 base, leaving 12 bases between them. Germline-derived CDR1 and CDR2 are MDHEN and SYDVKM. The CDR3 is 15 residues long. CDR3 coding DNA: TGTGCCAGCAGTACCCCTGGTCCTTCCTACAATGAGCAGTTCTTC. It codes for CASSTPGPSYNEQFF. Using reference TRBV28 and TRBJ2-1 for the parts outside the CDR3, the full variable domain is DVKVTQSSRYLVKRTGEKVFLECVQDMDHENMFWYRQDPGLGLRLIYFSYDVKMKEKGDIPEGYSVSREKKERFSLILESASTNQTSMYLCASSTPGPSYNEQFFGPGTRLTVL.

This chain connects TRBV7-8 to TRBJ1-2; 9 nucleotides align to TRBD1. This CDR3 spans 14 amino acids. The J segment lost 1 base and the V segment lost 5 bases, leaving 2 bases of the junction unmatched. Germline V gene lookup returns CDR1 SGHVS and CDR2 FQNEAQ. DNA for the CDR3: TGTGCCAGCAGCCCGGACAGGGGTAACTATGGCTACACCTTC. Its translation: CASSPDRGNYGYTF. Complete variable domain (other parts from reference TRBV7-8 and TRBJ1-2): GAGVSQSPRYKVAKRGQDVALRCDPISGHVSLFWYQQALGQGPEFLTYFQNEAQLDKSGLPSDRFFAERPEGSVSTLKIQRTQQEDSAVYLCASSPDRGNYGYTFGSGTRLTVV.

The chain employs TRBV11-2 and TRBJ2-5; the match to TRBD1 covers 8 bases. CDR1 SGHAT and CDR2 FQNNGV come from the germline V gene. CDR3 length equals 18 residues. V shed 5 bases and J 4 bases; nucleotides not matched to a gene: 18. The CDR3 here is CASSPSVGVPQGGETQYF. Here the CDR3 DNA reads TGTGCCAGCAGCCCGTCCGTGGGCGTCCCACAGGGGGGAGAGACCCAGTACTTC.

The chain has TRBV18 and TRBJ1-5; 9 bases are shared with TRBD1. The CDR3 is made up of 14 amino acids. V was clipped by 3 bases and J by 7 bases; unmatched bases: 4. Germline V CDR1 and CDR2: KGHSH, LQKENI. The CDR3 spells CASSPDRGGQPQHF. DNA of the CDR3: TGTGCCAGCTCACCGGACAGGGGCGGCCAGCCCCAGCATTTT.

The chain joins TRBV18 to TRBJ1-1; weak D call: TRBD1 (5 bases). The length of the CDR3 is 17 residues. Trimming removed 3 bases at V and 0 bases at J, with 17 bases between. CDR1 and CDR2 from the germline V gene are KGHSH and LQKENI. CDR3 protein: CASSPWARGLMNTEAFF. In DNA, the CDR3 is TGTGCCAGCTCACCTTGGGCTCGGGGCCTTATGAACACTGAAGCTTTCTTT.

This sequence joins TRBV6-5 and TRBJ2-2; D call uncertain. Germline V gives CDR1 MNHEY, CDR2 SVGAGI. Trimming removed 7 bases from V and 6 bases from J, with 15 bases in between. The CDR3 covers 14 residues. CDR3 sequence reads: CASNPGQVSGELFF. Written as DNA, the CDR3 is TGTGCCAGCAACCCTGGGCAGGTCTCCGGGGAGCTGTTTTTT.

This clone was detected a few times. The gene calls are TRBV9 and TRBJ1-1; the D is unclear. The CDR3 has 15 amino acids. Trimming shortened V by 0 bases and J by 1 base, and 10 bases separated the two germline ends. CDR1 and CDR2 (germline): SGDLS, YYNGEE. CDR3 coding DNA: TGTGCCAGCAGCGTAGGGACTCTCGGGAACACTGAAGCTTTCTTT. Protein sequence: CASSVGTLGNTEAFF. The variable domain in full, completed from reference TRBV9 and TRBJ1-1, reads DSGVTQTPKHLITATGQRVTLRCSPRSGDLSVYWYQQSLDQGLQFLIQYYNGEERAKGNILERFSAQQFPDLHSELNLSSLELGDSALYFCASSVGTLGNTEAFFGQGTRLTVV.

In DNA form, the CDR3 reads TGTGCCAGCAGTTATCAAGATGGATGGCCCCAGCATTTT. Translation gives CASSYQDGWPQHF. This chain uses TRBV6-5 with TRBJ1-5, with unresolved D. Germline CDR1 MNHEY, CDR2 SVGAGI. The CDR3 has 13 amino acids. V was shortened by 3 bases and J by 9 bases, with 12 bases between the two germline ends.

The genes are TRBV7-6 and TRBJ2-5; perhaps TRBD2 as D (6 bases). Per germline, CDR1 SGHVS and CDR2 FNYEAQ. This CDR3 has 14 amino acids. Trimming left V 5 bases short and J 4 bases short, with 14 bases between. CDR3: CASSRERVLETQYF. In DNA, the CDR3 is TGTGCCAGCAGCCGGGAGAGGGTTTTAGAGACCCAGTACTTC.

The table lists this clone with a count of one. The genes are TRBV4-2 and TRBJ1-3; TRBD1 aligns across 7 bases. V lost 4 bases and J lost 0; bases outside the gene matches: 12. Germline lookup yields CDR1 LGHNA and CDR2 YNFKEQ. This CDR3 has 18 amino acids. The DNA for the CDR3 is TGTGCCAGCAGCCGATCTACAGGGGATCCGAGCTCTGGAAACACCATATATTTT. Translating it yields CASSRSTGDPSSGNTIYF.

V usage is TRBV28 and J usage is TRBJ2-5, with TRBD1 identical over 8 bases. This CDR3 comprises 16 residues. CDR1 MDHEN and CDR2 SYDVKM come from the germline V gene. J was trimmed by 2 bases and V by 0 bases; bases with no gene match: 5. The CDR3 DNA sequence: TGTGCCAGCAGTTTATGGACAGGGGAGGCTCAAGAGACCCAGTACTTC. Its translation is CASSLWTGEAQETQYF.

The chain has TRBV7-2 and TRBJ1-2, with no clear D. The CDR3 covers 16 residues. V lost 0 bases and J 7 bases, leaving 18 bases between the germline ends. Germline V gene sequence: CDR1 SGHTA, CDR2 FQGNSA. CDR3 in amino acids: CASSLALGGTLFGYTF. The DNA for the CDR3 is TGTGCCAGCAGCTTAGCGCTCGGAGGAACTCTATTTGGCTACACCTTC. Combining the CDR3 with reference TRBV7-2 and TRBJ1-2 gives the whole variable domain GAGVSQSPSNKVTEKGKDVELRCDPISGHTALYWYRQSLGQGLEFLIYFQGNSAPDKSGLPSDRFSAERTGGSVSTLTIQRTQQEDSAVYLCASSLALGGTLFGYTFGSGTRLTVV.

The chain employs TRBV6-5 and TRBJ1-4; D remains unclear. Trimming cost V 2 bases and J 4 bases, with 11 bases left between them. Germline V gene lookup returns CDR1 MNHEY and CDR2 SVGAGI. The CDR3 is 15 residues long. The CDR3 coding sequence is TGTGCCAGCAGTTACGAAAGACGGAATAATGAAAAACTGTTTTTT. Translated: CASSYERRNNEKLFF.

The chain combines TRBV28 with TRBJ2-3, with D perhaps matching TRBD1 (7 bases). From germline, CDR1 is MDHEN and CDR2 SYDVKM. The CDR3 totals 15 residues. With 5 bases removed from V and 2 bases from J, the gap between germline ends came to 14 bases. The DNA of the CDR3 is TGTGCCAGCAGTAGCACAGGGGACTCCACAGATACGCAGTATTTT. Translating it yields CASSSTGDSTDTQYF.

The CDR3 coding sequence is TGTGCCAGTAGTCATTTGGGAAGCAATGAGCAGTTCTTC. This encodes CASSHLGSNEQFF. V gene TRBV19 combines with J gene TRBJ2-1; D is undetermined. The V and J ends lost 5 bases and 6 bases respectively, with 11 bases between them. The CDR3 spans 13 residues. Germline CDR1 and CDR2: LNHDA and SQIVND (reference sequence).

This chain joins TRBV27 and TRBJ2-7; the D gene is possibly TRBD2 (6 bases). CDR3 length: 14 amino acids. Germline lookup yields CDR1 MNHEY and CDR2 SMNVEV (reference sequence). Trimming cost V 9 bases and J 5 bases, with 20 bases left between them. CDR3 coding DNA: TGTGCCAGTAGGCTATGGAGGGGTTTCGACGAGCAGTACTTC. It encodes CASRLWRGFDEQYF.